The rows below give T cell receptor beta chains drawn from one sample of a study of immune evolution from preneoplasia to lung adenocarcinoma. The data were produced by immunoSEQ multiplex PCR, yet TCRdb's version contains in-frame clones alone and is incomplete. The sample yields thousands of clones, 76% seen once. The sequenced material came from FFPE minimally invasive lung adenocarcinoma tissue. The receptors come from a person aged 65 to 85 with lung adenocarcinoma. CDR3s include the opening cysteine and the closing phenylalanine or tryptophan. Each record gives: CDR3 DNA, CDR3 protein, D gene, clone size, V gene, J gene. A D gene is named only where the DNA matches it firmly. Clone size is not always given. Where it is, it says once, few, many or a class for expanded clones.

CDR3 DNA: TGTGCCAGCAGGACACTAGAGACCCAGTACTTC
CDR3 protein: CASRTLETQYF
D gene: .
clone size: few
V gene: TRBV2
J gene: TRBJ2-5

CDR3 DNA: TGCGCCAGCAGCTTGGACCAAAACAGGGTTGAAAAACTGTTTTTT
CDR3 protein: CASSLDQNRVEKLFF
D gene: .
clone size: .
V gene: TRBV5-1
J gene: TRBJ1-4

CDR3 DNA: TGTGCCAGCAGTACCCAGGGATTTGGCTACACCTTC
CDR3 protein: CASSTQGFGYTF
D gene: .
clone size: .
V gene: TRBV28
J gene: TRBJ1-2

CDR3 DNA: TGTGCCAGCAGTTCCTGGGCAGGGCCTTCGAGGGAAAAACTGTTTTTT
CDR3 protein: CASSSWAGPSREKLFF
D gene: .
clone size: once
V gene: TRBV27
J gene: TRBJ1-4

CDR3 DNA: TGCGCCAGCAGCCATTCCCGGGACAGCACCGGGGAGCTGTTTTTT
CDR3 protein: CASSHSRDSTGELFF
D gene: TRBD1
clone size: .
V gene: TRBV4-3
J gene: TRBJ2-2

CDR3 DNA: TGTGCCAGCAGCCCCAAATCTAAAGATACGCAGTATTTT
CDR3 protein: CASSPKSKDTQYF
D gene: .
clone size: few
V gene: TRBV7-9
J gene: TRBJ2-3

CDR3 DNA: TGTGCCAGCTCAGGGACAGGCTCTGGAAACACCATATATTTT
CDR3 protein: CASSGTGSGNTIYF
D gene: TRBD1
clone size: .
V gene: TRBV18
J gene: TRBJ1-3

CDR3 DNA: TGTGCCAGCAGCCTATACCGGGATCCTGGTGGCTACACCTTC
CDR3 protein: CASSLYRDPGGYTF
D gene: .
clone size: few
V gene: TRBV7-8
J gene: TRBJ1-2

CDR3 DNA: TGTGCCAGCAGCTTAGTGGGGGCATATGAGCAGTTCTTC
CDR3 protein: CASSLVGAYEQFF
D gene: .
clone size: .
V gene: TRBV13
J gene: TRBJ2-1

CDR3 DNA: TGTGCCAGCAGCTTGCAGAGTCCGCATTCACCCCTCCACTTT
CDR3 protein: CASSLQSPHSPLHF
D gene: .
clone size: .
V gene: TRBV7-6
J gene: TRBJ1-6

CDR3 DNA: TGTGCCAGCAGTGAACGCCGGGACAGGGGTGGGGAGCAGTACTTC
CDR3 protein: CASSERRDRGGEQYF
D gene: TRBD1
clone size: .
V gene: TRBV2
J gene: TRBJ2-7